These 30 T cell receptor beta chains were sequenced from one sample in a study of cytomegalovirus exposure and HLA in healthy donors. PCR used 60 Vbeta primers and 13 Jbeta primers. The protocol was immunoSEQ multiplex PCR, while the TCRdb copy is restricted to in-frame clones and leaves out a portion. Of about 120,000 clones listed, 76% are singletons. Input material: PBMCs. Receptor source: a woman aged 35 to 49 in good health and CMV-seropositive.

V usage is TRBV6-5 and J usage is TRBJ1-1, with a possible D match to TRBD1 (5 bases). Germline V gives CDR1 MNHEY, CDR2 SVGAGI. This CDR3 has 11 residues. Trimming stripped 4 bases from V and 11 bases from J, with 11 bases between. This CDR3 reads CASSWDGGAFF. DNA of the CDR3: TGTGCCAGCAGTTGGGACGGAGGGGCTTTCTTT.

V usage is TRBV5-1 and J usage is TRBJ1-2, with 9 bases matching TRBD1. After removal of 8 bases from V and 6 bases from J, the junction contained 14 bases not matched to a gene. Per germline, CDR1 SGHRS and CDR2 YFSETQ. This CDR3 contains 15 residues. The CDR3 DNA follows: TGCGCCAGGAACAGGGGGCCATCTCAAGTTCATGGCTACACCTTC. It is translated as CARNRGPSQVHGYTF.

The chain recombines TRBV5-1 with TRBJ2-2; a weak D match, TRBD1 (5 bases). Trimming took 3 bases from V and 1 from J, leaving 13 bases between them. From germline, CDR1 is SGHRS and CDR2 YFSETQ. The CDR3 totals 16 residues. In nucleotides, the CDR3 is TGCGCCAGCAGCTCCAACTCCGACAGGAACACCGGGGAGCTGTTTTTT. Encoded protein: CASSSNSDRNTGELFF. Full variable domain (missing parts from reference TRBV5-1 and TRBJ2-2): KAGVTQTPRYLIKTRGQQVTLSCSPISGHRSVSWYQQTPGQGLQFLFEYFSETQRNKGNFPGRFSGRQFSNSRSEMNVSTLELGDSALYLCASSSNSDRNTGELFFGEGSRLTVL.

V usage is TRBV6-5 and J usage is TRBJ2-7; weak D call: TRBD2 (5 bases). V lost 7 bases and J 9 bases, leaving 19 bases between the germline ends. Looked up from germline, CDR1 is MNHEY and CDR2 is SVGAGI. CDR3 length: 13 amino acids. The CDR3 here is CASTLSFGGGQYF. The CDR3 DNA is TGTGCCAGCACCCTGTCCTTCGGCGGAGGGCAGTACTTC.

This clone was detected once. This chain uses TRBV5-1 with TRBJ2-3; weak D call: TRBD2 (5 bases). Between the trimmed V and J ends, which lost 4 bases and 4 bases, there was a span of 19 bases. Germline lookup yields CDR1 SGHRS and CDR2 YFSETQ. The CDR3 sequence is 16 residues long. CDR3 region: CASSPDLGSGSDTQYF. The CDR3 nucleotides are TGCGCCAGCAGCCCGGACTTAGGCTCGGGATCAGATACGCAGTATTTT. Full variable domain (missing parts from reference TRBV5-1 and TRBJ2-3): KAGVTQTPRYLIKTRGQQVTLSCSPISGHRSVSWYQQTPGQGLQFLFEYFSETQRNKGNFPGRFSGRQFSNSRSEMNVSTLELGDSALYLCASSPDLGSGSDTQYFGPGTRLTVL.

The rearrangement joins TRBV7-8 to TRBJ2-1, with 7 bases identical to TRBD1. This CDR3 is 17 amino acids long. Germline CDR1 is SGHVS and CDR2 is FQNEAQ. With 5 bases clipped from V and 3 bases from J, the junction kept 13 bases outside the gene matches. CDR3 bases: TGTGCCAGCAGCCACCCCTACAGGGGCGGACTCTACAATGAGCAGTTCTTC. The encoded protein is CASSHPYRGGLYNEQFF.

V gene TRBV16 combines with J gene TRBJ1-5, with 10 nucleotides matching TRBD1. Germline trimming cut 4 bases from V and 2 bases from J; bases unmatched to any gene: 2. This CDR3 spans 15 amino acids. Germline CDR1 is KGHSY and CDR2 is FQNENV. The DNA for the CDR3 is TGTGCCAGCAGCCTCGGGACAGGGGGCAATCAGCCCCAGCATTTT. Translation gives CASSLGTGGNQPQHF.

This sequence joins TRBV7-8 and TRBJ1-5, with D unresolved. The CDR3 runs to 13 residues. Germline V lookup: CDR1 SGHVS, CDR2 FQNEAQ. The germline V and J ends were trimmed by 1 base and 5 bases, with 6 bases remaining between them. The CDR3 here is CASSLGGYQPQHF. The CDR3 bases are TGTGCCAGCAGCTTAGGCGGGTATCAGCCCCAGCATTTT.

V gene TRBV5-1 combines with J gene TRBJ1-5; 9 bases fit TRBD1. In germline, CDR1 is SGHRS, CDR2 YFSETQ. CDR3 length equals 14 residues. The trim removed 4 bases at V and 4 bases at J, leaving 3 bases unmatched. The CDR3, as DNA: TGCGCCAGCAGCACAGGGACAGGGAATCAGCCCCAGCATTTT. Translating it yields CASSTGTGNQPQHF.

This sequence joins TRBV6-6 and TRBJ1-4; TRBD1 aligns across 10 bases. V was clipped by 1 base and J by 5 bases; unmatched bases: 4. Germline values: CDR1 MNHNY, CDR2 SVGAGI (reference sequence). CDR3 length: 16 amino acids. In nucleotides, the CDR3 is TGTGCCAGCAGTTACTACCGGGACAGGGGCAATGAAAAACTGTTTTTT. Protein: CASSYYRDRGNEKLFF.

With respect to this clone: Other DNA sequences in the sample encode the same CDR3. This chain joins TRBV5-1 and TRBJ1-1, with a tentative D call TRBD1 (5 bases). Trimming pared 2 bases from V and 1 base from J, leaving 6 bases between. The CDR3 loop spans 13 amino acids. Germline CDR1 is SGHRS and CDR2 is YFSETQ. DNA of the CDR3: TGCGCCAGCAGCTTACAGGAGAACACTGAAGCTTTCTTT. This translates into CASSLQENTEAFF.

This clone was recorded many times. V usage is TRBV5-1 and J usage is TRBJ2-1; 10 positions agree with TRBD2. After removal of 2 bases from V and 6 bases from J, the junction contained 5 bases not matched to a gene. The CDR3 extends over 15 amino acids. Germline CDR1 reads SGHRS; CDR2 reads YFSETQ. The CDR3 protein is CASSFSGGALNEQFF. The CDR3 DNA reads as TGCGCCAGCAGCTTCAGCGGGGGGGCCCTCAATGAGCAGTTCTTC.

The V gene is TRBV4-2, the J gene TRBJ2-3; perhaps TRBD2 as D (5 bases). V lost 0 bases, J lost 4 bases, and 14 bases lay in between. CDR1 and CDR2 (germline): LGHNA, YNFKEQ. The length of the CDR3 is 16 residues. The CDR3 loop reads CASSQEMRVEADTQYF. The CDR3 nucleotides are TGTGCCAGCAGCCAAGAGATGCGGGTAGAAGCAGATACGCAGTATTTT.

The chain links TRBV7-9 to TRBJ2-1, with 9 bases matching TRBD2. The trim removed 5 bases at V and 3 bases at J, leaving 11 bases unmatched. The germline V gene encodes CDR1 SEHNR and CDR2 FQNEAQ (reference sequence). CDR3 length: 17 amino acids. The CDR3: CASSRRRHSGGYNEQFF. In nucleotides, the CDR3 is TGTGCCAGCAGCCGCAGAAGGCATAGCGGGGGCTACAATGAGCAGTTCTTC.

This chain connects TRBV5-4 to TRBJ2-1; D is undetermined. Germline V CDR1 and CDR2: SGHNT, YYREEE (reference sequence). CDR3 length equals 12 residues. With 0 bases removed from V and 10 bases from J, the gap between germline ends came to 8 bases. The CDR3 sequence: CASSLAAREQFF. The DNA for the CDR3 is TGTGCCAGCAGCTTGGCCGCGAGGGAGCAGTTCTTC.

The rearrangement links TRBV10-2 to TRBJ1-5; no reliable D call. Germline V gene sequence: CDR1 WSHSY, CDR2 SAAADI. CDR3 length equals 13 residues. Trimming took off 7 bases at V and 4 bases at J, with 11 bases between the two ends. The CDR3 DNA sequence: TGCGCCAGCAACAACCGGGGTAATCAGCCCCAGCATTTT. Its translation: CASNNRGNQPQHF.

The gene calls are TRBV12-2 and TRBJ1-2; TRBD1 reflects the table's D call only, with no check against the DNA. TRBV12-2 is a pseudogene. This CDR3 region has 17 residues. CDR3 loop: CASRLLREGQGYHGYTF. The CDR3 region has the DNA TGTGCAAGTCGCTTACTTAGAGAGGGACAGGGTTATCATGGCTACACCTTC.

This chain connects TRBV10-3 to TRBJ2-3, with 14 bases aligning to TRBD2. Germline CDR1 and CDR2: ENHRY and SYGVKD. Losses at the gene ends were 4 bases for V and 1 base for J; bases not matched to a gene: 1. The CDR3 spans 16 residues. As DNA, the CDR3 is TGTGCCATCAGTGGGGGACTAGCGGGGGGCACAGATACGCAGTATTTT. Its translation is CAISGGLAGGTDTQYF.

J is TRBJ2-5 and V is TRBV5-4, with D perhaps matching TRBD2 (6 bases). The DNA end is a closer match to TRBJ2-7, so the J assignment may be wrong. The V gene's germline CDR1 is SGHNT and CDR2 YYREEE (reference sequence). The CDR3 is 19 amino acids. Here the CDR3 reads CASSLVVGSGSYGSDEQYF. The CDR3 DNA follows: TGTGCCAGCAGCTTGGTGGTAGGTAGCGGCTCCTACGGGAGCGACGAGCAGTACTTC.

The CDR3 bases are TGTGCCAGCAGCTTATTTAGGGGAGCGGGACAAGAGACCCAGTACTTC. Amino acids: CASSLFRGAGQETQYF. The chain carries TRBV7-9 and TRBJ2-5; 7 bases fit TRBD2. V shed 2 bases, J shed 2 bases, and the junction held 8 bases outside the gene matches. This CDR3 is 16 amino acids long. The V gene's germline CDR1 is SEHNR and CDR2 FQNEAQ (reference sequence).

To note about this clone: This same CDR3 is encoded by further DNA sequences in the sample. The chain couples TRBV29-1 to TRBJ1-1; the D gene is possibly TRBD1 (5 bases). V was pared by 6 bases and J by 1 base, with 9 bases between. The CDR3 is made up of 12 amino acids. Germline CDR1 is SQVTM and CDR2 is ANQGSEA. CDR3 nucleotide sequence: TGCAGCGTCGGTGGACAGAACACTGAAGCTTTCTTT. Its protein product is CSVGGQNTEAFF.

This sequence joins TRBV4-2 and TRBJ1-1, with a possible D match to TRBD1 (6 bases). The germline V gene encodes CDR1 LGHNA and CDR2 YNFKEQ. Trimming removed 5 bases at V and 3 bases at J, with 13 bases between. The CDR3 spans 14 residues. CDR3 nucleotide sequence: TGTGCCAGCAGCTTAGTGAACAGGGACACTGAAGCTTTCTTT. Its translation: CASSLVNRDTEAFF.

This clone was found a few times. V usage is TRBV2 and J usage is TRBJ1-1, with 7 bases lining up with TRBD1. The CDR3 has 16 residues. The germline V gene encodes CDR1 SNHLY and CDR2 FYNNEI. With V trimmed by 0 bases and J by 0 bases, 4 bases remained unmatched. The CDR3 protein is CASSEAGTAMNTEAFF. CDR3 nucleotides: TGTGCCAGCAGTGAAGCCGGGACAGCCATGAACACTGAAGCTTTCTTT.

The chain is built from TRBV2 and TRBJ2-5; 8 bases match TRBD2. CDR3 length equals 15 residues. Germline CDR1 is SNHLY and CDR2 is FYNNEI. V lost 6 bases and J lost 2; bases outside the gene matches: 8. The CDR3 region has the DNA TGTGCCAGCAGCCAAGGAGCGGGGGAACAAGAGACCCAGTACTTC. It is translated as CASSQGAGEQETQYF.

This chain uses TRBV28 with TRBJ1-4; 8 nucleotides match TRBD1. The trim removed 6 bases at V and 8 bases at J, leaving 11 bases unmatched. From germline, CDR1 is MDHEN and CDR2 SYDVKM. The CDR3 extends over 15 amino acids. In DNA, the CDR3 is TGTGCCAGCAGCATTCCCGGGACAGGAAGGGAAAAACTGTTTTTT. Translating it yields CASSIPGTGREKLFF. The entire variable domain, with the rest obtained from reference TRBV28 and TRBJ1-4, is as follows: DVKVTQSSRYLVKRTGEKVFLECVQDMDHENMFWYRQDPGLGLRLIYFSYDVKMKEKGDIPEGYSVSREKKERFSLILESASTNQTSMYLCASSIPGTGREKLFFGSGTQLSVL.

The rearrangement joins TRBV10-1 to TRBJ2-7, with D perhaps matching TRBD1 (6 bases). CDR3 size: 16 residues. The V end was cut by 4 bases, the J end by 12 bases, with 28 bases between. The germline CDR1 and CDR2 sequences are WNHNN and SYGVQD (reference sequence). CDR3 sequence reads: CASSAWLMGARNRTYF. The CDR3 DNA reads TGCGCCAGCAGTGCATGGTTAATGGGGGCGCGAAATAGGACGTACTTC.

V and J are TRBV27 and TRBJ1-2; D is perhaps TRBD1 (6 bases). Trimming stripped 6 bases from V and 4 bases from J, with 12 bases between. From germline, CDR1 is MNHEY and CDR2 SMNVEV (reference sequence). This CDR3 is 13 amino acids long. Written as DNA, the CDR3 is TGTGCCAGCAGCTACAGGGCCTCCTATGGCTACACCTTC. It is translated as CASSYRASYGYTF.

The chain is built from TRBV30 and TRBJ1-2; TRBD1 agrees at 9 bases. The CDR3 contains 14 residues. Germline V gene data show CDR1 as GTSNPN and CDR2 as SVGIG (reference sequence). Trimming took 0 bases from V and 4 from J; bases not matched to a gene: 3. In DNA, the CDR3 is TGTGCCTGGAGTGTCCCGACAGGGGGCTATGGCTACACCTTC. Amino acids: CAWSVPTGGYGYTF.

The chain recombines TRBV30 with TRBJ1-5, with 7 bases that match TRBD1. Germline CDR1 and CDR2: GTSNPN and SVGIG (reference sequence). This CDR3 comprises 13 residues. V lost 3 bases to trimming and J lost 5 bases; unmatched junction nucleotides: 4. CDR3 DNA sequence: TGTGCCTGGAGCAATCAGGGGGATCAGCCCCAGCATTTT. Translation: CAWSNQGDQPQHF.

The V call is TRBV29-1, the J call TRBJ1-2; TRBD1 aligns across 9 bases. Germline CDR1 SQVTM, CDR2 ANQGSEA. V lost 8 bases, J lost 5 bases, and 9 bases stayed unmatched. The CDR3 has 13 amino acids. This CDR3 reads CSIRGTGTYGYTF. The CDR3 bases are TGCAGCATTCGGGGGACAGGGACATATGGCTACACCTTC.